This T cell receptor beta chain came from a study of OX40 agonist ivuxolimab in advanced cancers. Study summary: Partial responses were seen in three patients, one with hepatocellular carcinoma and two with cutaneous melanoma. Study findings and constraints: Expanded peripheral T cell antigen specificity was not determined. There was clonal expansion of CD4+ and CD8+ blood T cells by week 6 at 0.1 to 3.0 mg/kg.

The study sampled blood at baseline, cycle 4 day 1, and cycle 7 day 1. The CDR3 has 15 amino acids. Germline CDR1 reads MGHRA; CDR2 reads YSYEKL. V shed 0 bases and J 4 bases; nucleotides not matched to a gene: 3. Libraries were prepared by immunoSEQ multiplex PCR; TCRdb keeps only in-frame clonotypes and omits some of them. The sample holds 60,000 to 75,000 clones; 80% are singletons and the top ten take about 1.2%. To note about this clone: The antigen remains unidentified.

This clonotype was obtained from an adult with an advanced solid tumor such as melanoma, head and neck, liver or kidney cancer. The rearrangement joins TRBV4-1 to TRBJ2-7; TRBD1 agrees at 10 bases. Sequencing was performed on CD4+ or CD8+ T cells sorted from blood, taken in a trial of the OX40 agonist ivuxolimab. The CDR3 nucleotides are TGCGCCAGCAGCCAAGATCGGACAGGGGGTTACGAGCAGTACTTC. It yields the protein CASSQDRTGGYEQYF.